This T cell receptor (beta chain) stems from a study of Ad26.COV2.S vaccination and SARS-CoV-2 variants. Overall study results and limits: Possible underestimation of total T cell responses by the TCR breadth and depth analyses was noted. After vaccination, reports described spike-specific CD8+ and CD4+ T cell responses as showing substantial breadth.

Trimming cost V 2 bases and J 3 bases, with 7 bases left between them. CDR1 and CDR2 from the germline V gene are SGHTA and FQGTGA. The CDR3 contains 13 residues. On this clone itself: What it binds is unknown.

Some clones are missing from TCRdb's copy, which holds only in-frame ones; the method was immunoSEQ multiplex PCR. The table records 300,000 to 350,000 clones, 86% of them present only once. Treatment indicated: 15 to 20 received Ad26.COV2.S at low or high dose, single or two shots; roughly five received placebo; per-sample allocation not given. The samples were gathered on day 63 after the first injection of vaccine or placebo. V is TRBV7-3 and J is TRBJ1-1; D is unresolved. The receptor was derived from a person aged 18 to 65 who received the Ad26.COV2.S COVID-19 vaccine or a placebo. Material: peripheral blood, obtained in a trial of Ad26.COV2.S vaccine versus placebo. The CDR3 spells CASSLGEYTEAFF. For the CDR3, the DNA is TGTGCCAGCAGCTTAGGAGAGTACACTGAAGCTTTCTTT.